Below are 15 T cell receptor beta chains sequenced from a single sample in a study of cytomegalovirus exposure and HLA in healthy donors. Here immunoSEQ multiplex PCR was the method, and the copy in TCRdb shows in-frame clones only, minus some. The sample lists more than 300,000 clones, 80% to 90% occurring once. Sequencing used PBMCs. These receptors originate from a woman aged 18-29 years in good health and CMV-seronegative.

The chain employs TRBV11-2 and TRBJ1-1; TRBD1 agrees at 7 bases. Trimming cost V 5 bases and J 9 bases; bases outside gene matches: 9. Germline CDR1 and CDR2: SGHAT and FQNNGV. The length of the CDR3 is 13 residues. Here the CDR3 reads CASSLGTELQAFF. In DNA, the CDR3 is TGTGCCAGCAGCCTTGGGACAGAACTACAAGCTTTCTTT.

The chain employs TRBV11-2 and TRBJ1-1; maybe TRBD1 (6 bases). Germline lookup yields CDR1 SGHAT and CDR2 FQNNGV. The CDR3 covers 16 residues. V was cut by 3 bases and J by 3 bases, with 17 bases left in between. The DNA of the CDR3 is TGTGCCAGCAGCTTCCAGGGGCGCGTCTGGGACACTGAAGCTTTCTTT. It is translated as CASSFQGRVWDTEAFF.

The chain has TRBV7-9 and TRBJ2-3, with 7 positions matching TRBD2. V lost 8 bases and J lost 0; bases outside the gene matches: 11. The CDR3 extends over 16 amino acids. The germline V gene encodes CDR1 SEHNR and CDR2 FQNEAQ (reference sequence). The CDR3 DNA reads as TGTGCCAGCCGATCCCCCAGCGGGACTAGCACAGATACGCAGTATTTT. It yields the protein CASRSPSGTSTDTQYF.

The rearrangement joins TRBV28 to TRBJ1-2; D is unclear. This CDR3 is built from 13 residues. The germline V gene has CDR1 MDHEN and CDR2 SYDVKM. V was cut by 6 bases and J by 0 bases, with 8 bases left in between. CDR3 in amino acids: CASRQPANYGYTF. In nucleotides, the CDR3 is TGTGCCAGCAGACAGCCTGCTAACTATGGCTACACCTTC.

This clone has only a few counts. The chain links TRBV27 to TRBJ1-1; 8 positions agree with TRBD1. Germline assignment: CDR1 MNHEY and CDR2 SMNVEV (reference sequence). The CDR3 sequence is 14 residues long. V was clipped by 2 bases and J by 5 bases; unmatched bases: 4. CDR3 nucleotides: TGTGCCAGCAGTTTAGCAGGGGGCAGGACTGAAGCTTTCTTT. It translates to CASSLAGGRTEAFF.

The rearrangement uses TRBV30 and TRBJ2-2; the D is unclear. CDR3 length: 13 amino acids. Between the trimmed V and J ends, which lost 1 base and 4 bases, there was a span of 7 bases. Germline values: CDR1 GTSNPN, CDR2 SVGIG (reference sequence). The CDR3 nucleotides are TGTGCCTGGAGTGGGTACAGCACCGGGGAGCTGTTTTTT. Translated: CAWSGYSTGELFF.

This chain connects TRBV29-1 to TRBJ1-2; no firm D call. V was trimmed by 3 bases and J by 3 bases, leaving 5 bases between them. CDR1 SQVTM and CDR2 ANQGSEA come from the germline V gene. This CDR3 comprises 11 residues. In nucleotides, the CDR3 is TGCAGCGTTGAGGGCGACTATGGCTACACCTTC. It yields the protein CSVEGDYGYTF.

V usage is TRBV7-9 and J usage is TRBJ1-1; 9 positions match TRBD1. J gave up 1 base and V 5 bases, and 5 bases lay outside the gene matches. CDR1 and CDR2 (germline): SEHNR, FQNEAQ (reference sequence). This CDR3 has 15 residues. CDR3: CASSTDRGWNTEAFF. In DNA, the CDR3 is TGTGCCAGCAGCACCGACAGGGGGTGGAACACTGAAGCTTTCTTT.

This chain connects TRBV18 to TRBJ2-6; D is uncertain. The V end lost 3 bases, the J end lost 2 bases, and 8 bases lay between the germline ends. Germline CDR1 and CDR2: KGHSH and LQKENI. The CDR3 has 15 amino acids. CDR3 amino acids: CASSPPGTGANVLTF. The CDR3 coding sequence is TGTGCCAGCTCACCTCCAGGTACTGGGGCCAACGTCCTGACTTTC.

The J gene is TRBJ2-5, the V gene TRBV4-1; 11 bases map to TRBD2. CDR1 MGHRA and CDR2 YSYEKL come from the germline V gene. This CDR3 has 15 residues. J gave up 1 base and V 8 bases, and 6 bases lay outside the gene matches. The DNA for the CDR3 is TGCGCCAGCCATGCTAGCGGGGGGCCCCAAGAGACCCAGTACTTC. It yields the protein CASHASGGPQETQYF.

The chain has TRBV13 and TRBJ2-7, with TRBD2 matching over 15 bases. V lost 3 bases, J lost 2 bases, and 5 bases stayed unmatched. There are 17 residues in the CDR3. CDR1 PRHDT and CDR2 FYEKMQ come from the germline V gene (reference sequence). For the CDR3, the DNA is TGTGCCAGCAGCTTTTGGACTAGCGGGAGGGCCCCCTACGAGCAGTACTTC. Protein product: CASSFWTSGRAPYEQYF. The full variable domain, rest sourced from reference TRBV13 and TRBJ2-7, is AAGVIQSPRHLIKEKRETATLKCYPIPRHDTVYWYQQGPGQDPQFLISFYEKMQSDKGSIPDRFSAQQFSDYHSELNMSSLELGDSALYFCASSFWTSGRAPYEQYFGPGTRLTVT.

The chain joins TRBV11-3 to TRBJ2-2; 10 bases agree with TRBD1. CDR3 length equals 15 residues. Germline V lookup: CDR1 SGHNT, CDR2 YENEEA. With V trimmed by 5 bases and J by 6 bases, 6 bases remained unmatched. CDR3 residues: CASSPRDRGPGELFF. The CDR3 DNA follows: TGTGCCAGCAGCCCCCGGGACAGGGGTCCCGGGGAGCTGTTTTTT.

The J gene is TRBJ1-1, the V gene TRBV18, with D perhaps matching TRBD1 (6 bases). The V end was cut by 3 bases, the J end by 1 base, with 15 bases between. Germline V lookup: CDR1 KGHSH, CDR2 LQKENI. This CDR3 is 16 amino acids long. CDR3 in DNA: TGTGCCAGCTCACCTAAGCAAGCGACAGGGAACACTGAAGCTTTCTTT. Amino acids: CASSPKQATGNTEAFF.

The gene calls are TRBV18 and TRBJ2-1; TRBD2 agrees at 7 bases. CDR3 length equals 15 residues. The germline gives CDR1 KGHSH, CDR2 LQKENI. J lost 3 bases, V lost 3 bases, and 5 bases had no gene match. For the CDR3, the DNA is TGTGCCAGCTCACCCACTAGCGCATACTACAATGAGCAGTTCTTC. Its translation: CASSPTSAYYNEQFF.

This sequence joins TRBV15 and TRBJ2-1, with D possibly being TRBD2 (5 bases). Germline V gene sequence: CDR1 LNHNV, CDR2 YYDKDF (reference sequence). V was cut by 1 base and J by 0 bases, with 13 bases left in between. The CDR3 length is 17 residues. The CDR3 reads CATSRARVASSYNEQFF. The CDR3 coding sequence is TGTGCCACCAGCAGAGCCCGGGTAGCGAGCTCCTACAATGAGCAGTTCTTC. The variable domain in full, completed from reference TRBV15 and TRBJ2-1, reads DAMVIQNPRYQVTQFGKPVTLSCSQTLNHNVMYWYQQKSSQAPKLLFHYYDKDFNNEADTPDNFQSRRPNTSFCFLDIRSPGLGDTAMYLCATSRARVASSYNEQFFGPGTRLTVL.